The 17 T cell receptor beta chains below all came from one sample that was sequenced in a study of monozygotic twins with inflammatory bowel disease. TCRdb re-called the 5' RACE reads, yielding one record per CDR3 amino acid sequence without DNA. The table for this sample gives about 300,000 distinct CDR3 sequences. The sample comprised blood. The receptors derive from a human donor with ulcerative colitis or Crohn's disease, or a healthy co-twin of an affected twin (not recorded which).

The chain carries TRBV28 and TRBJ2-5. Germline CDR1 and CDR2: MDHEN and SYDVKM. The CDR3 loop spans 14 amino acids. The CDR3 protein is CASSHTVKQETQYF.

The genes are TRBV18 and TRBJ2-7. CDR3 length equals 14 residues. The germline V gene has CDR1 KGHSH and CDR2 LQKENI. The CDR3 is CASSPAFHSYEQYF.

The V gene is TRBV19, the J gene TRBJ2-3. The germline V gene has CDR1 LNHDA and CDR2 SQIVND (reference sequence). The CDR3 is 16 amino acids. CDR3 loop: CASSIFGLSVGDTQYF.

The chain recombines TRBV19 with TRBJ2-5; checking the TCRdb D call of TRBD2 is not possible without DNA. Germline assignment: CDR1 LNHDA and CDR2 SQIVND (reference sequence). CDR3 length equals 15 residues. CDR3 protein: CASSAQGLGGETQYF.

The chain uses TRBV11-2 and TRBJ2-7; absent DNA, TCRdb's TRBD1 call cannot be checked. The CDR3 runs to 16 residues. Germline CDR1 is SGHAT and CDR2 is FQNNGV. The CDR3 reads CASRWTGTGGSYEQYF.

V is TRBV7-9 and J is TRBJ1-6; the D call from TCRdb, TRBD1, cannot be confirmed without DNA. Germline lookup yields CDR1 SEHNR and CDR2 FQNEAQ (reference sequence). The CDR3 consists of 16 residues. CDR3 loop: CASSLWDSGPNSPLHF.

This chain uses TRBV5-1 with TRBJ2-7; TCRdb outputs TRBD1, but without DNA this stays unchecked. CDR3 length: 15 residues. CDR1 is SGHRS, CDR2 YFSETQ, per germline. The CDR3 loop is CASSSRQGGGDEQYF.

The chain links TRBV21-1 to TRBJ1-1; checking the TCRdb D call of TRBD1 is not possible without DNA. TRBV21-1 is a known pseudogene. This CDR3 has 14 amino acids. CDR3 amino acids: CASSKAGANTEAFF.

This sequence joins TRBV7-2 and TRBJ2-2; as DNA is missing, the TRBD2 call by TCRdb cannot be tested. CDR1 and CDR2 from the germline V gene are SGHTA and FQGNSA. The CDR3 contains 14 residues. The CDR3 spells CASGPGGNPGELFF. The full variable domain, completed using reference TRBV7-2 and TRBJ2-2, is GAGVSQSPSNKVTEKGKDVELRCDPISGHTALYWYRQSLGQGLEFLIYFQGNSAPDKSGLPSDRFSAERTGGSVSTLTIQRTQQEDSAVYLCASGPGGNPGELFFGEGSRLTVL.

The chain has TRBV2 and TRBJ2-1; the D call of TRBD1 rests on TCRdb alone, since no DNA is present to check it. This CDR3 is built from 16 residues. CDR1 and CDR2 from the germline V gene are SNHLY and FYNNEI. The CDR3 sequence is CASSEDRATSYNEQFF.

CDR3: CASSQEPLTGFKFF. The rearrangement uses TRBV4-2 and TRBJ2-1; the TCRdb call, TRBD1, lacks DNA for checking. CDR3 length equals 14 residues. Germline V CDR1 and CDR2: LGHNA, YNFKEQ.

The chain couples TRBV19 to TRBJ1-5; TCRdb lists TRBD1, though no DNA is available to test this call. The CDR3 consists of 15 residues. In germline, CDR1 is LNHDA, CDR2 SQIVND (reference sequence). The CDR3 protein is CASNGGRNGNQPQHF.

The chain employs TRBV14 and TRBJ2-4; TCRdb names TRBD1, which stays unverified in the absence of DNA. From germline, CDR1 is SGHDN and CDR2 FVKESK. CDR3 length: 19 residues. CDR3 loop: CASSQAPVYQGQAKNIQYF. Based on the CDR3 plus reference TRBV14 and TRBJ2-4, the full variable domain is EAGVTQFPSHSVIEKGQTVTLRCDPISGHDNLYWYRRVMGKEIKFLLHFVKESKQDESGMPNNRFLAERTGGTYSTLKVQPAELEDSGVYFCASSQAPVYQGQAKNIQYFGAGTRLSVL.

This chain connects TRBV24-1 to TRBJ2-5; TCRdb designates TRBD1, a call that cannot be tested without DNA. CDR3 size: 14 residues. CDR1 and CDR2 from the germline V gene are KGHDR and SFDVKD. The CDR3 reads CATSLGTGVETQYF.

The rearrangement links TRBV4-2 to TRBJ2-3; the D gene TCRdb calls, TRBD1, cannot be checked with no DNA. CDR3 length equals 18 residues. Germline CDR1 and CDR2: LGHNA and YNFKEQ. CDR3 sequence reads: CASSQERIRERLTDTQYF.

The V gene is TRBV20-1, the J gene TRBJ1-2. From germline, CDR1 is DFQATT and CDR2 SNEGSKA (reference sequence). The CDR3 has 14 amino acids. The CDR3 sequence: CSADIGRPNYGYTF.

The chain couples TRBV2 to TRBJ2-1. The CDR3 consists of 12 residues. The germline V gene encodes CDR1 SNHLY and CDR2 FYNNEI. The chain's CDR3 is CASSPRSNEQFF.